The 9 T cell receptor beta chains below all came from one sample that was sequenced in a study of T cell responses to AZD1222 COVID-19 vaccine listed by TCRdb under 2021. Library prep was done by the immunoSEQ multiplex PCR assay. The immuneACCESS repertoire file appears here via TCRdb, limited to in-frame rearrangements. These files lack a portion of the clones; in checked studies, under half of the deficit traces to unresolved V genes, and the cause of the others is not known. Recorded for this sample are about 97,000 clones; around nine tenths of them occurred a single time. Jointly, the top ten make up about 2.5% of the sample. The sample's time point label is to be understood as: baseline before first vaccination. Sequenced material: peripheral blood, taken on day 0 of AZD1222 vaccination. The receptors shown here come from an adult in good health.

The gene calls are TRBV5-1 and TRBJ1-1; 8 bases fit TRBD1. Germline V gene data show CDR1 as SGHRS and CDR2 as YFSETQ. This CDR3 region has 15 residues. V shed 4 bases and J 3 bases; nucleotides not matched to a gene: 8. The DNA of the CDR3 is TGCGCCAGCAGCCCCCTATGGACAGGGCACACTGAAGCTTTCTTT. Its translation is CASSPLWTGHTEAFF. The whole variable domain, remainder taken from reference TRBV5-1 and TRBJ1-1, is KAGVTQTPRYLIKTRGQQVTLSCSPISGHRSVSWYQQTPGQGLQFLFEYFSETQRNKGNFPGRFSGRQFSNSRSEMNVSTLELGDSALYLCASSPLWTGHTEAFFGQGTRLTVV.

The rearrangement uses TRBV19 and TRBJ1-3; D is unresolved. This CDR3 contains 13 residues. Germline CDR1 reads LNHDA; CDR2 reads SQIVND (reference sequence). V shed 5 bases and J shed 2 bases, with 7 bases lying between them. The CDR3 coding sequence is TGTGCCAGTAGTTCCATCCCTGGAAACACCATATATTTT. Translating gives CASSSIPGNTIYF.

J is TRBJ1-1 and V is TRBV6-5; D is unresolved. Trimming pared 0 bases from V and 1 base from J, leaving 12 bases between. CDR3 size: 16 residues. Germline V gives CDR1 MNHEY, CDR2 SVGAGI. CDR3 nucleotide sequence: TGTGCCAGCAGTTACTCGATATTCTTCCAGAACACTGAAGCTTTCTTT. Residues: CASSYSIFFQNTEAFF.

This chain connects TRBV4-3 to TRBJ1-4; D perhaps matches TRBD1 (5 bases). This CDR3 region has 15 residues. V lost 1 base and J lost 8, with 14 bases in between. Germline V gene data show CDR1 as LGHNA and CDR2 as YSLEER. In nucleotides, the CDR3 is TGCGCCAGCAGCCAAGGTGGCAGGGATGAAGAAAAACTGTTTTTT. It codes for CASSQGGRDEEKLFF.

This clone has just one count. The DNA of the CDR3 is TGTGCCAGCAGTGAATCACACAGGACCTCTAGCAATCAGCCCCAGCATTTT. This gives the protein CASSESHRTSSNQPQHF. The V call is TRBV6-1, the J call TRBJ1-5; weak D call: TRBD1 (5 bases). Trimming took 2 bases from V and 0 from J, leaving 14 bases between them. The CDR3 length is 17 residues. Germline V CDR1 and CDR2: MNHNS, SASEGT.

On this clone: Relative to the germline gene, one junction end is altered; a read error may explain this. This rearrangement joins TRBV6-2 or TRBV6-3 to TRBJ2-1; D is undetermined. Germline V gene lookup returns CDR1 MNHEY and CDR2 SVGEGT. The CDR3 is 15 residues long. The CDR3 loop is CASSYSMEVYNGQFF. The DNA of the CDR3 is TGTGCCAGCAGTTACTCGATGGAAGTTTACAATGGGCAGTTCTTC.

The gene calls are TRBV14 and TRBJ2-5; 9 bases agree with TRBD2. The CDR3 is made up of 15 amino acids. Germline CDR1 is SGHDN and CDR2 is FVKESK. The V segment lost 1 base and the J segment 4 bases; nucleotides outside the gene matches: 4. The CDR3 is CASSQASGNLETQYF. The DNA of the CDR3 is TGTGCCAGCAGCCAAGCTAGCGGGAACCTAGAGACCCAGTACTTC.

The CDR3 DNA is TGTGCCAGCCAGGGGGCCAACTACAATGAGCAGTTCTTC. It specifies CASQGANYNEQFF. The rearrangement links TRBV27 to TRBJ2-1, with 8 positions matching TRBD1. The CDR3 length is 13 residues. Germline values: CDR1 MNHEY, CDR2 SMNVEV (reference sequence). V was pared by 8 bases and J by 3 bases, with 3 bases of the junction left unmatched.

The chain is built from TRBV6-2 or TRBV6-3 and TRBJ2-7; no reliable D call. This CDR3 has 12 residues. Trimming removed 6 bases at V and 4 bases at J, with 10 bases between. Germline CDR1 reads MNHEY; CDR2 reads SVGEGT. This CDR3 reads CASSLRIYEQYF. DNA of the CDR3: TGTGCCAGCAGCCTACGAATTTACGAGCAGTACTTC.